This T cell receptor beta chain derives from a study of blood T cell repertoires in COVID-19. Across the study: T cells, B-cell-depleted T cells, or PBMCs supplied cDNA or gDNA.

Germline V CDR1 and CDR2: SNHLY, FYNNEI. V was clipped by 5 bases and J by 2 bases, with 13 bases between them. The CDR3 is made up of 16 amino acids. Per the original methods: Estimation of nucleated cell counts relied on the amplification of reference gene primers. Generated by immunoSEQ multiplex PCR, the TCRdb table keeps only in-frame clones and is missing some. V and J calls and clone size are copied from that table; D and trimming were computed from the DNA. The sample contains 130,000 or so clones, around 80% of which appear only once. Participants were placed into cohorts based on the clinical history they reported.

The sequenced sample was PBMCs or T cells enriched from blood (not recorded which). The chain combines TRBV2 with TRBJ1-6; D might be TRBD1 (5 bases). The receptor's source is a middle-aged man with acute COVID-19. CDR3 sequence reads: CASSHGAGPYNSPLHF. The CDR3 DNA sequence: TGTGCCAGCAGTCATGGGGCAGGGCCCTATAATTCACCCCTCCACTTT.